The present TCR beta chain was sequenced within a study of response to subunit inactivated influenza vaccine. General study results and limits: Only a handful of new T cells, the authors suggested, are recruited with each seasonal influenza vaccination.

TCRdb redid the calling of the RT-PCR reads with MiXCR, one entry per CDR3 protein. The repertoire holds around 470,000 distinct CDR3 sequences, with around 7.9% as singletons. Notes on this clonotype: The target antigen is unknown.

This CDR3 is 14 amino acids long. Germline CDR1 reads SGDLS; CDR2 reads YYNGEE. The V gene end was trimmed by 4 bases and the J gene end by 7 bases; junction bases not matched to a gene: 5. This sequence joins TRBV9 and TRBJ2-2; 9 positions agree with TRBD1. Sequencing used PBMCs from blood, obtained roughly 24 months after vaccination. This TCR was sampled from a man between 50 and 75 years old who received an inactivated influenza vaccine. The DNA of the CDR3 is TGTGCCAGCAGCACTCGGACAGGGGACGGGGAGCTGTTTTTT. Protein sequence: CASSTRTGDGELFF.